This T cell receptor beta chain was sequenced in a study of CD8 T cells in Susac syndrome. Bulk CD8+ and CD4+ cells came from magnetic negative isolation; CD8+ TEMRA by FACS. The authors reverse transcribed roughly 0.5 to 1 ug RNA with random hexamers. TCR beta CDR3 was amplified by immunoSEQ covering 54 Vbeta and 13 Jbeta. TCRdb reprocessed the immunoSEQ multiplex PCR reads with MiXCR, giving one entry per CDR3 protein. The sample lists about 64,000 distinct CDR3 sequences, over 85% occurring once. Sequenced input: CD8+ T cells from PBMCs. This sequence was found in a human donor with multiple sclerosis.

The chain's CDR3 is CASSRQGPQETQYF. The CDR3 DNA is TGTGCCAGCAGTCGGCAGGGGCCACAAGAGACCCAGTACTTC. The genes are TRBV27 and TRBJ2-5, with D perhaps TRBD1 (6 bases). Germline V gives CDR1 MNHEY, CDR2 SMNVEV (reference sequence). V was clipped by 5 bases and J by 2 bases, with 12 bases between them. The CDR3 sequence is 14 residues long.